The present TCR beta chain was sequenced within a study of blood T cell repertoires in COVID-19. Study-wide context: PBMCs, B-cell-depleted T cells, or T cells were the source of the cDNA or gDNA that made up the material.

Participants were aged about 18 to 89 years from around 25 US areas. Participants had their cohort set by participant-reported clinical history. Produced via immunoSEQ multiplex PCR; TCRdb's table is partial and in-frame only. This table holds some 300,000 clones, nearly 90% found once. The V and J ends lost 2 bases and 9 bases, in that order; junction bases with no gene match: 14. Germline lookup yields CDR1 LNHDA and CDR2 SQIVND (reference sequence). This CDR3 region has 17 residues. The chain uses TRBV19 and TRBJ1-5; 9 nucleotides agree with TRBD1. The sample comprised PBMCs or T cells enriched from blood (not recorded which). This sequence was found in a woman aged 50 to 60 who had been exposed to COVID-19. CDR3 DNA sequence: TGTGCCAGTAGTATAAACCGGGGGGGACAGGGCGCTAGGCCCCAGCATTTT. Protein product: CASSINRGGQGARPQHF. The full variable domain, completed using reference TRBV19 and TRBJ1-5, is DGGITQSPKYLFRKEGQNVTLSCEQNLNHDAMYWYRQDPGQGLRLIYYSQIVNDFQKGDIAEGYSVSREKKESFPLTVTSAQKNPTAFYLCASSINRGGQGARPQHFGDGTRLSIL.